The rows below give T cell receptor beta chains drawn from one sample of a study of beta chain features in type 1 diabetes. The repertoire was sequenced with immunoSEQ multiplex PCR; TCRdb's copy has only in-frame clones and lacks some. The sample lists about 220,000 clones; roughly a tenth were seen once. Material for sequencing was central memory CD4+ T cells from blood. The receptors come from a young man in good health. CDR3s leave out the opening cysteine and the closing phenylalanine or tryptophan. D genes are given only for firm matches.

d_gene: NA; v_gene: TRBV5-1; j_gene: TRBJ1-1; CDR3aa: ASSLSTNTEAF
d_gene: TRBD1; v_gene: TRBV18; j_gene: TRBJ2-7; CDR3aa: ASSPMDREDYEQY
d_gene: TRBD1; v_gene: TRBV7-2; j_gene: TRBJ2-7; CDR3aa: ASSLSDRNYEQY
d_gene: NA; v_gene: TRBV18; j_gene: TRBJ2-7; CDR3aa: ASSQGHVPYEQY
d_gene: NA; v_gene: TRBV2; j_gene: TRBJ2-5; CDR3aa: ASSLAPQETQY
d_gene: NA; v_gene: TRBV5-6; j_gene: TRBJ2-7; CDR3aa: ASSLAQGYEQY
d_gene: NA; v_gene: TRBV7-8; j_gene: TRBJ2-5; CDR3aa: ASSFSHQETQY
d_gene: TRBD2; v_gene: TRBV29-1; j_gene: TRBJ2-2; CDR3aa: SVAGGAGNTGELF
d_gene: NA; v_gene: TRBV5-1; j_gene: TRBJ1-5; CDR3aa: ASSPGPINQPQH
d_gene: NA; v_gene: TRBV7-9; j_gene: TRBJ2-7; CDR3aa: ASSLTASVYEQY
d_gene: TRBD1; v_gene: TRBV5-1; j_gene: TRBJ2-5; CDR3aa: ASSRGQGILNQETQY
d_gene: NA; v_gene: TRBV28; j_gene: TRBJ2-6; CDR3aa: ASSLLGAAGANVLT
d_gene: TRBD1; v_gene: TRBV7-2; j_gene: TRBJ2-1; CDR3aa: ASSLGTGVYNEQF
d_gene: TRBD2; v_gene: TRBV7-9; j_gene: TRBJ2-3; CDR3aa: ASSSPQASGSTDTQY
d_gene: TRBD1; v_gene: TRBV7-2; j_gene: TRBJ2-5; CDR3aa: ASTSGQGGKTQY
d_gene: NA; v_gene: TRBV27; j_gene: TRBJ2-7; CDR3aa: ASSPRVGNPPYEQY
d_gene: NA; v_gene: TRBV5-1; j_gene: TRBJ2-3; CDR3aa: ASSASGFPGTDTQY
d_gene: NA; v_gene: TRBV4-2; j_gene: TRBJ2-1; CDR3aa: ASSQEFDRLTNEQF
d_gene: NA; v_gene: TRBV29-1; j_gene: TRBJ1-1; CDR3aa: SGMRYANTEAF
d_gene: NA; v_gene: TRBV30; j_gene: TRBJ1-5; CDR3aa: AWSGGTRGQPQH
d_gene: NA; v_gene: TRBV6-1; j_gene: TRBJ2-3; CDR3aa: ASSEGAWGIADTQY
d_gene: NA; v_gene: TRBV10-3; j_gene: TRBJ1-1; CDR3aa: AIRTGTNTEAF
d_gene: TRBD1; v_gene: TRBV11-2; j_gene: TRBJ2-7; CDR3aa: ASSLGGTGVHYEQY
d_gene: NA; v_gene: TRBV4-1; j_gene: TRBJ2-5; CDR3aa: ASSQEVGGTQY
d_gene: NA; v_gene: TRBV4-2; j_gene: TRBJ2-7; CDR3aa: ASSQIAEGPVGQY
d_gene: NA; v_gene: TRBV2; j_gene: TRBJ2-7; CDR3aa: ASSEQNYEQY
d_gene: NA; v_gene: TRBV7-8; j_gene: TRBJ2-5; CDR3aa: ASSPGGVEETQY
d_gene: NA; v_gene: TRBV5-1; j_gene: TRBJ2-1; CDR3aa: ASSLGTARPSYNEQF
d_gene: NA; v_gene: TRBV5-4; j_gene: TRBJ2-2; CDR3aa: ASNAGGGYTGELF
d_gene: NA; v_gene: TRBV29-1; j_gene: TRBJ2-7; CDR3aa: SVQGLVRYEQY
d_gene: NA; v_gene: TRBV7-2; j_gene: TRBJ2-7; CDR3aa: ASRHGGSSYEQY
d_gene: NA; v_gene: TRBV6-1; j_gene: TRBJ1-2; CDR3aa: ASSLGNYGYT
d_gene: NA; v_gene: TRBV30; j_gene: TRBJ2-3; CDR3aa: AWSGSTDTQY
d_gene: NA; v_gene: TRBV5-1; j_gene: TRBJ1-2; CDR3aa: ASSLVVGVNYGYT
d_gene: TRBD2; v_gene: TRBV4-3; j_gene: TRBJ2-2; CDR3aa: ASSQVLAGGELF
d_gene: NA; v_gene: TRBV7-2; j_gene: TRBJ1-1; CDR3aa: ASSLSPYTEAF
d_gene: NA; v_gene: TRBV5-1; j_gene: NA; CDR3aa: ASSLLQTYEQY
d_gene: NA; v_gene: TRBV10-3; j_gene: TRBJ2-1; CDR3aa: AISESLAYNEQF
d_gene: NA; v_gene: TRBV6-6; j_gene: TRBJ2-3; CDR3aa: ASSYRGGVTDTQY
d_gene: TRBD2; v_gene: TRBV27; j_gene: TRBJ2-1; CDR3aa: ASNLNGRPHEQF
d_gene: NA; v_gene: TRBV5-4; j_gene: TRBJ2-3; CDR3aa: ASTRRSTDTQY
d_gene: NA; v_gene: TRBV7-3; j_gene: TRBJ2-1; CDR3aa: ASSSGSASSYNEQF
d_gene: NA; v_gene: TRBV12-5; j_gene: TRBJ2-1; CDR3aa: ASGQSYNEQF
d_gene: NA; v_gene: TRBV6-1; j_gene: TRBJ2-3; CDR3aa: ASLQGPVTDTQY
d_gene: NA; v_gene: TRBV18; j_gene: TRBJ2-3; CDR3aa: ASSPAGTSTDTQY
d_gene: NA; v_gene: TRBV9; j_gene: TRBJ1-5; CDR3aa: ASSPSAVRDQPQH
d_gene: NA; v_gene: TRBV20-1; j_gene: TRBJ2-3; CDR3aa: SARYTDTQY
d_gene: TRBD1; v_gene: TRBV7-2; j_gene: TRBJ1-4; CDR3aa: ASSRDRGATNEKLF
d_gene: TRBD2; v_gene: TRBV10-3; j_gene: TRBJ2-3; CDR3aa: ASSPKRGGRTDTQY
d_gene: NA; v_gene: TRBV30; j_gene: TRBJ1-3; CDR3aa: AWADSPGNTIY
d_gene: NA; v_gene: TRBV9; j_gene: TRBJ2-4; CDR3aa: ASGPGLTNIQY
d_gene: TRBD1; v_gene: TRBV5-1; j_gene: TRBJ2-1; CDR3aa: ASSVDRAIQF
d_gene: NA; v_gene: TRBV2; j_gene: TRBJ2-1; CDR3aa: ASSQDSYNEQF
d_gene: NA; v_gene: TRBV6-5; j_gene: TRBJ1-5; CDR3aa: ASKEEDGSNQPQH
d_gene: TRBD1; v_gene: TRBV27; j_gene: TRBJ2-5; CDR3aa: ASSSPDRGPETQY
d_gene: TRBD2; v_gene: TRBV2; j_gene: TRBJ2-3; CDR3aa: ASSERREYADTQY
d_gene: TRBD2; v_gene: TRBV5-4; j_gene: TRBJ2-1; CDR3aa: ASSLTSGGNEQF